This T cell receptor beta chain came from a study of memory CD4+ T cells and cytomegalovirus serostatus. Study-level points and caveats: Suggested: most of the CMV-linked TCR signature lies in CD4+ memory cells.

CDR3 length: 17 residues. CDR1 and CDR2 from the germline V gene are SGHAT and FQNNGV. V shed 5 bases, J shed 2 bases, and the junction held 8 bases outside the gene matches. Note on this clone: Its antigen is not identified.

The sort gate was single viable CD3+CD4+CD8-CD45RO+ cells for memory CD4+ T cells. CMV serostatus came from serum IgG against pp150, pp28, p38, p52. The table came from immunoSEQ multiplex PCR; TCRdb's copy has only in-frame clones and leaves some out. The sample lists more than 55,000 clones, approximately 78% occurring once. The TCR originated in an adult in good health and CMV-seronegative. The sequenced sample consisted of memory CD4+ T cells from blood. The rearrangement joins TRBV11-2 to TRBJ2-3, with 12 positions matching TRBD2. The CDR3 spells CASSIGLAGRNTDTQYF. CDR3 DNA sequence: TGTGCCAGCAGCATCGGACTAGCGGGGAGGAACACAGATACGCAGTATTTT.